These T cell receptor beta chains were read from a single sample in a study of T cell responses to AZD1222 COVID-19 vaccine. The repertoire was sequenced with immunoSEQ multiplex PCR; TCRdb's copy has only in-frame clones and lacks some. The sample gives 150,000 to 160,000 clones, about nine tenths of which show up once; approximately 7.2% is in the top ten. The source material was peripheral blood, sampled after recovery from COVID-19. These receptors all stem from an adult who had recovered from COVID-19. Both conserved end residues are part of each CDR3. The D gene is left open where the match is weak. Where a row states a size, it is once, few, many or the class of an expanded clone; other rows omit it.

d_call: NA
j_call: TRBJ2-7
v_call: TRBV21-1
clone_size: NA
cdr3_nt: TGTGCCAGTCCAAAGTACGGGAGAAGCTCCTACGAGCAGTACTTC
cdr3_aa: CASPKYGRSSYEQYF

d_call: NA
j_call: TRBJ2-2
v_call: TRBV5-1
clone_size: NA
cdr3_nt: TGCGCCAGCAGCGTGGGGGGGAACACCGGGGAGCTGTTTTTT
cdr3_aa: CASSVGGNTGELFF

d_call: NA
j_call: TRBJ1-1
v_call: TRBV7-2
clone_size: NA
cdr3_nt: TGTGCCAGCAGTCTCGCCCTAAGGAACACTGAAGCTTTCTTT
cdr3_aa: CASSLALRNTEAFF

d_call: NA
j_call: TRBJ2-6
v_call: TRBV6-5
clone_size: NA
cdr3_nt: TGTGCCAGCACCGCAGGTGGGGCCAACGTCCTGACTTTC
cdr3_aa: CASTAGGANVLTF

d_call: TRBD2
j_call: TRBJ2-7
v_call: TRBV12-5
clone_size: NA
cdr3_nt: TGTGCTAGTGGTCCCCAAGAAGTGGCGGGAGGGCCTAGGAACGAGCAGTACTTC
cdr3_aa: CASGPQEVAGGPRNEQYF

d_call: TRBD2
j_call: TRBJ2-7
v_call: TRBV6-4
clone_size: NA
cdr3_nt: TGTGCCAGCAGTGACTCTCGGGGGGGGATCTACGAGCAGTACTTC
cdr3_aa: CASSDSRGGIYEQYF

d_call: TRBD2
j_call: TRBJ2-3
v_call: TRBV19
clone_size: NA
cdr3_nt: TGTGCCAGTAGTATAGGGGGGAGCGGGAGCCTCACAGATACGCAGTATTTT
cdr3_aa: CASSIGGSGSLTDTQYF

d_call: NA
j_call: TRBJ1-1
v_call: TRBV27
clone_size: NA
cdr3_nt: TGTGCCAGCAGCAATAGGGACGAAAGGGAGGGGACTGAAGCTTTCTTT
cdr3_aa: CASSNRDEREGTEAFF

d_call: NA
j_call: TRBJ1-1
v_call: TRBV2
clone_size: few
cdr3_nt: TGTGCCAGCAAAGCCCAAGCTCCTACTGAAGCTTTCTTT
cdr3_aa: CASKAQAPTEAFF

d_call: NA
j_call: TRBJ1-1
v_call: TRBV5-1
clone_size: NA
cdr3_nt: TGCGCCAGCAGCCTCGGCGGCAACTGGATGGCTGAAGCTTTCTTT
cdr3_aa: CASSLGGNWMAEAFF

d_call: NA
j_call: TRBJ2-3
v_call: TRBV29-1
clone_size: NA
cdr3_nt: TGCAGCGGGGGCACAGATACGCAGTATTTT
cdr3_aa: CSGGTDTQYF

d_call: NA
j_call: TRBJ1-5
v_call: TRBV2
clone_size: NA
cdr3_nt: TGTGCCAGCAGTGAGTGGCAGACGGGGCCCCAGCATTTT
cdr3_aa: CASSEWQTGPQHF

d_call: NA
j_call: TRBJ1-2
v_call: TRBV7-3
clone_size: NA
cdr3_nt: TGTGCCAGCAGCTTGGGTAACGGCTATGGCTACACCTTC
cdr3_aa: CASSLGNGYGYTF

d_call: TRBD1
j_call: TRBJ1-5
v_call: TRBV4-2
clone_size: NA
cdr3_nt: TGTGCCAGCAGCACGGGAGATACAGGGGGCCAGCCCCAGCATTTT
cdr3_aa: CASSTGDTGGQPQHF

d_call: TRBD2
j_call: TRBJ2-3
v_call: TRBV7-2
clone_size: NA
cdr3_nt: TGTGCCAGCAGCTTTGGGACTAGCGAACTATATACGCAGTATTTT
cdr3_aa: CASSFGTSELYTQYF

d_call: NA
j_call: TRBJ2-7
v_call: TRBV20-1
clone_size: few
cdr3_nt: TGCAGTGCTAGATCAGGGACCGAGCAGTACTTC
cdr3_aa: CSARSGTEQYF

d_call: TRBD2
j_call: TRBJ2-2
v_call: TRBV9
clone_size: NA
cdr3_nt: TGTGCCAGCAGCTCTAGCGGGAGGGCGGCCGGGGAGCTGTTTTTT
cdr3_aa: CASSSSGRAAGELFF

d_call: NA
j_call: TRBJ2-6
v_call: TRBV5-1
clone_size: NA
cdr3_nt: TGCGCCAGCAGCTTGATAGGGGCTGGGGCCAACGTCCTGACTTTC
cdr3_aa: CASSLIGAGANVLTF

d_call: NA
j_call: TRBJ2-3
v_call: TRBV5-4
clone_size: NA
cdr3_nt: TGTGCCAGCAGCTTGGGAGGCTACATGGGAGATACGCAGTATTTT
cdr3_aa: CASSLGGYMGDTQYF

d_call: TRBD1
j_call: TRBJ1-1
v_call: TRBV3-1/TRBV3-2
clone_size: once
cdr3_nt: TGTGCCAGCATCGGACAGGGGAGGACTGAAGCTTTCTTT
cdr3_aa: CASIGQGRTEAFF

d_call: TRBD1
j_call: TRBJ2-1
v_call: TRBV9
clone_size: NA
cdr3_nt: TGTGCCAGCAGCTACCGGGACAGTGACAATGAGCAGTTCTTC
cdr3_aa: CASSYRDSDNEQFF

d_call: NA
j_call: TRBJ1-5
v_call: TRBV7-8
clone_size: NA
cdr3_nt: TGTGCCAGCAGCTCCTTCAGCCATTCAAATCAGCCCCAGCATTTT
cdr3_aa: CASSSFSHSNQPQHF

d_call: TRBD1
j_call: TRBJ2-1
v_call: TRBV27
clone_size: NA
cdr3_nt: TGTGCCAGCAGTTGGGACAGGGTGCTTGAGCAGTTCTTC
cdr3_aa: CASSWDRVLEQFF

d_call: TRBD2
j_call: TRBJ2-1
v_call: TRBV9
clone_size: NA
cdr3_nt: TGTGCCAGCAGCGAGCGGGGGGGCCCCTACAATGAGCAGTTCTTC
cdr3_aa: CASSERGGPYNEQFF

d_call: TRBD1
j_call: TRBJ2-1
v_call: TRBV29-1
clone_size: few
cdr3_nt: TGCAGCGTTAAACCCGGGACAGGGGTGAATGAGCAGTTCTTC
cdr3_aa: CSVKPGTGVNEQFF

d_call: TRBD1
j_call: TRBJ2-7
v_call: TRBV10-3
clone_size: few
cdr3_nt: TGTGCCATCAGTGAGTCGCCGGACAGGGCCCTCGAGCAGTACTTC
cdr3_aa: CAISESPDRALEQYF

d_call: NA
j_call: TRBJ1-2
v_call: TRBV6-2/TRBV6-3
clone_size: NA
cdr3_nt: TGTGCCAGCAGTTACTCGATCGGGTATGCTGGCTACACCTTC
cdr3_aa: CASSYSIGYAGYTF

d_call: TRBD1
j_call: TRBJ1-2
v_call: TRBV19
clone_size: NA
cdr3_nt: TGTGCCAGTAGTCCCCGACAGGGAGGGGGCTACACCTTC
cdr3_aa: CASSPRQGGGYTF

d_call: NA
j_call: TRBJ2-7
v_call: TRBV15
clone_size: NA
cdr3_nt: TGTGCCACCAGCCGCGGGGAGATTCCCTACGAGCAGTACTTC
cdr3_aa: CATSRGEIPYEQYF